The clone carrying this T cell receptor beta chain was counted once. What it binds is not known. Sequenced by immunoSEQ multiplex PCR; TCRdb stores in-frame clones only, minus some. The data hold about 2.2 million clones, with just over 90% observed a single time. The germline gives CDR1 MDHEN, CDR2 SYDVKM. The CDR3 contains 14 residues. V trimming: 7 bases; J trimming: 5 bases; junction bases outside the gene matches: 7. The source of the sample is a study of shared clonotypes between healthy human individuals. Selected positively for CCR7 and CD45RO-negative, naive CD8 cells excluded terminally differentiated effector memory CD45RA+ cells. Study-wide results and caveats: Estimated richness values were generally larger in naive subsets than in memory subsets.

Sequencing was performed on naive CD8+ T cells from PBMCs. V and J are TRBV28 and TRBJ2-1; 8 bases fit TRBD1. The TCR originated in a man aged 18 to 30 in good health. Some clones in this sample may be carry-over from other donors' samples. CDR3 DNA sequence: TGTGCCAGCACCTTAGACAGGGGAGACAATGAGCAGTTCTTC. Protein sequence: CASTLDRGDNEQFF.